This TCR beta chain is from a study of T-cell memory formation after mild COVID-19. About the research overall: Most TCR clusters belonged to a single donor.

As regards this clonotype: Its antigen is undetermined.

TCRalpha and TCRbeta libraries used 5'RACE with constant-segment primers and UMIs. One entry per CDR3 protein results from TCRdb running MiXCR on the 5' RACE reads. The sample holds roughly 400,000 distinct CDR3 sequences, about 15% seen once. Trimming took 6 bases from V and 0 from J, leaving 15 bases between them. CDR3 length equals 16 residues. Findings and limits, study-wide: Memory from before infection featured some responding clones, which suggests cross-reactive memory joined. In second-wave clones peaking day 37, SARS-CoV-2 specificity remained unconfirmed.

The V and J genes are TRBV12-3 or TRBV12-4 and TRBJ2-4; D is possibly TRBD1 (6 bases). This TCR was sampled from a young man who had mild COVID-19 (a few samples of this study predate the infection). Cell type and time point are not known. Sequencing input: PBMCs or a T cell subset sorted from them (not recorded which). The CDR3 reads CASSSYRELAKNIQYF. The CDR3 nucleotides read TGTGCCAGCAGCTCCTACAGGGAGCTAGCCAAAAACATTCAGTACTTC.